The 19 T cell receptor beta chains below all came from one sample that was sequenced in a study of identical twins. TCRdb reprocessed the 5' RACE reads via MiXCR and lists one record per CDR3 protein. Counted here are 600,000 to 800,000 distinct CDR3 sequences, 21% occurring once; the ten biggest clones make up roughly 4%. These data were also filed under a second study, of T cells expressing NK-cell markers.

The sample taken for sequencing was PBMCs. The source of these receptors is a young woman in good health.

This clonotype has only a few counts. This chain connects TRBV13 to TRBJ2-1, with D hard to call. CDR1 is PRHDT, CDR2 FYEKMQ, per germline (reference sequence). This CDR3 spans 13 amino acids. V was cut by 0 bases and J by 5 bases, with 5 bases left in between. The CDR3 reads CASSLGYNNEQFF. The CDR3 region has the DNA TGTGCCAGCAGCTTAGGGTATAACAATGAGCAGTTCTTC.

V is TRBV6-2 or TRBV6-3 and J is TRBJ2-1; 7 bases agree with TRBD2. Germline CDR1 is MNHEY and CDR2 is SVGEGT. The CDR3 extends over 15 amino acids. The trim removed 2 bases at V and 6 bases at J, leaving 7 bases unmatched. The CDR3 region is CASSYPSGRRNEQFF. In DNA form, the CDR3 reads TGTGCCAGCAGTTACCCTAGCGGTCGGCGCAATGAGCAGTTCTTC.

This clonotype was recorded a few times. This rearrangement joins TRBV15 to TRBJ1-2, with unresolved D. The CDR3 consists of 12 residues. Germline CDR1 LNHNV, CDR2 YYDKDF (reference sequence). The ends were cut back, 1 base at V and 4 bases at J, with 4 bases in the middle. CDR3 nucleotides: TGTGCCACCAGCAGAGCCTCCTATGGCTACACCTTC. Encoded protein: CATSRASYGYTF.

This clonotype turned up a few times. The genes are TRBV13 and TRBJ2-1; the match to TRBD2 covers 10 bases. J lost 6 bases, V lost 1 base, and 6 bases had no gene match. Germline V gene lookup returns CDR1 PRHDT and CDR2 FYEKMQ (reference sequence). This CDR3 is 16 amino acids long. The CDR3 sequence is CASSLASGGASNEQFF. CDR3 coding DNA: TGTGCCAGCAGCTTAGCGAGCGGGGGGGCCTCCAATGAGCAGTTCTTC.

This clonotype was counted only a few times. V is TRBV10-3 and J is TRBJ2-7; D is possibly TRBD1 or TRBD2 (5 bases each). V lost 8 bases, J lost 7 bases, and 12 bases lay in between. The CDR3 totals 11 residues. Germline V CDR1 and CDR2: ENHRY, SYGVKD. CDR3 sequence reads: CAIERDGEQYF. CDR3 nucleotides: TGTGCCATCGAGAGGGACGGTGAGCAGTACTTC.

The chain has TRBV12-3 or TRBV12-4 and TRBJ2-4, with a tentative D call TRBD2 (6 bases). The length of the CDR3 is 15 residues. Deletions cut 2 bases from V and 5 bases from J, with 13 bases between. The CDR3 bases are TGTGCCAGCAGTTTATCGGGCGGGACCCAAAACATTCAGTACTTC. Protein: CASSLSGGTQNIQYF.

The genes are TRBV7-9 and TRBJ2-7, with 9 bases lining up with TRBD2. The germline gives CDR1 SEHNR, CDR2 FQNEAQ (reference sequence). V was pared by 5 bases and J by 4 bases, with 9 bases of the junction left unmatched. The CDR3 is made up of 15 amino acids. The CDR3: CASSPSLAGIYEQYF. DNA for the CDR3: TGTGCCAGCAGCCCCAGTCTAGCGGGAATATACGAGCAGTACTTC.

This clonotype was detected a few times. V is TRBV20-1 and J is TRBJ2-7; TRBD1 agrees at 8 bases. The CDR3 is 14 residues long. Germline assignment: CDR1 DFQATT and CDR2 SNEGSKA (reference sequence). Germline trimming cut 6 bases from V and 3 bases from J; bases unmatched to any gene: 10. CDR3 protein: CSATERQGFYEQYF. The CDR3 nucleotides read TGCAGTGCCACCGAAAGACAGGGGTTCTACGAGCAGTACTTC.

The chain combines TRBV20-1 with TRBJ2-1, with D perhaps matching TRBD1 (5 bases). Per germline, CDR1 DFQATT and CDR2 SNEGSKA (reference sequence). This CDR3 has 15 amino acids. With 1 base removed from V and 4 bases from J, the gap between germline ends came to 14 bases. CDR3 protein: CSARAMTASYNEQFF. For the CDR3, the DNA is TGCAGTGCTAGAGCGATGACAGCTTCATACAATGAGCAGTTCTTC.

The chain couples TRBV29-1 to TRBJ2-7; D not certain. Germline CDR1 SQVTM, CDR2 ANQGSEA. This CDR3 comprises 13 residues. Trimming removed 6 bases at V and 2 bases at J, with 14 bases between. CDR3 sequence: CSVLILGTYEQYF. For the CDR3, the DNA is TGCAGCGTGCTTATCCTTGGCACCTACGAGCAGTACTTC.

V is TRBV29-1 and J is TRBJ2-7; the D gene is possibly TRBD2 (6 bases). V shed 2 bases and J shed 1 base, with 9 bases lying between them. The CDR3 runs 13 residues. Germline lookup yields CDR1 SQVTM and CDR2 ANQGSEA. DNA of the CDR3: TGCAGCGTTGAACGGGAGAGTTCCTACGAGCAGTACTTC. It is translated as CSVERESSYEQYF.

The chain recombines TRBV9 with TRBJ2-1; a possible D gene is TRBD2 (7 bases). CDR3 size: 13 residues. The V gene lost 6 bases and the J gene lost 9 bases, with 16 bases spanning the gap. Looked up from germline, CDR1 is SGDLS and CDR2 is YYNGEE. The CDR3 DNA is TGTGCCAGCACAAAGAGAGGGGGGGGTGAGCAGTTCTTC. Its translation: CASTKRGGGEQFF.

The J gene is TRBJ2-1, the V gene TRBV12-3 or TRBV12-4; D ambiguous. The CDR3 is made up of 12 amino acids. V was clipped by 3 bases and J by 12 bases, with 12 bases between them. The CDR3 DNA sequence: TGTGCCAGCAGTTTCGCGGAGATAGGGCAGTTCTTC. Residues: CASSFAEIGQFF.

This clonotype occurred a few times. The chain uses TRBV12-3 or TRBV12-4 and TRBJ2-3; D is possibly TRBD1 or TRBD2 (5 bases each). Trimming removed 6 bases at V and 10 bases at J, with 14 bases between. The CDR3 runs to 12 residues. The CDR3 region has the DNA TGTGCCAGCAGCCCGGGACCCAGGGCGCAGTATTTT. It is translated as CASSPGPRAQYF.

This clonotype came up a few times. J is TRBJ2-2 and V is TRBV13; D tentatively reads TRBD1 or TRBD2 (6 bases each). V dropped 6 bases and J dropped 7 bases, with 12 bases sitting between them. Germline assignment: CDR1 PRHDT and CDR2 FYEKMQ (reference sequence). There are 13 residues in the CDR3. The CDR3 protein is CASREGGLGELFF. For the CDR3, the DNA is TGTGCCAGCAGGGAAGGGGGACTCGGGGAGCTGTTTTTT.

This clonotype came up a few times. The chain has TRBV6-6 and TRBJ2-7, with no clear D. Trimming pared 2 bases from V and 7 bases from J, leaving 9 bases between. Looked up from germline, CDR1 is MNHNY and CDR2 is SVGAGI (reference sequence). The CDR3 covers 12 residues. The CDR3 sequence is CASSYRVWEQYF. In nucleotides, the CDR3 is TGTGCCAGCAGTTACAGGGTTTGGGAGCAGTACTTC.

This clonotype was observed a handful of times. The chain employs TRBV29-1 and TRBJ2-7; no reliable D call. V lost 5 bases and J lost 4, with 12 bases in between. Germline V gene sequence: CDR1 SQVTM, CDR2 ANQGSEA. The CDR3 runs to 12 residues. The CDR3 loop is CSVMLSRYEQYF. The CDR3 DNA reads TGCAGCGTTATGCTGTCTCGGTACGAGCAGTACTTC.

This clonotype came up a few times. CDR3 DNA: TGCAGTGCTGGGACTAGACGTTCCTACAATGAGCAGTTCTTC. Translation gives CSAGTRRSYNEQFF. The chain carries TRBV20-1 and TRBJ2-1; TRBD2 aligns across 8 bases. The V segment lost 5 bases and the J segment 1 base; nucleotides outside the gene matches: 4. CDR1 and CDR2 (germline): DFQATT, SNEGSKA (reference sequence). This CDR3 contains 14 residues.

This clonotype turned up a few times. The chain links TRBV20-1 to TRBJ2-1; D possibly uses TRBD1 or TRBD2 (5 bases each). The CDR3 is 15 residues long. Germline V lookup: CDR1 DFQATT, CDR2 SNEGSKA (reference sequence). V was clipped by 6 bases and J by 7 bases, with 22 bases between them. The CDR3 is CSARIGAAEGNEQFF. DNA of the CDR3: TGCAGTGCCCGGATAGGGGCAGCAGAGGGGAATGAGCAGTTCTTC.